Given below is one T cell receptor beta chain in context. Its antigen is not identified. The sample is drawn from a study of cytomegalovirus exposure and HLA in healthy donors. The study's findings and limits: On later analysis, the bulk of CMV-associated TCR beta chains appeared to be HLA-restricted.

Both 60 Vbeta primers and 13 Jbeta primers went into the PCR. TCRdb's table, derived via immunoSEQ multiplex PCR, lists solely in-frame clones and lacks some. The sample shows about 130,000 clones, 70% to 85% of them seen only once. What was sequenced was PBMCs. The sequence derives from a woman in her 50s in good health and CMV-seronegative.

The CDR3 nucleotides read TGTGCCATCAGTGAGTATGGACTAGCGGCTTACGAGCAGTACTTC. Protein product: CAISEYGLAAYEQYF. The genes are TRBV10-3 and TRBJ2-7, with 10 bases fitting TRBD2. Germline V gene data show CDR1 as ENHRY and CDR2 as SYGVKD. J was trimmed by 4 bases and V by 1 base; bases with no gene match: 4. The CDR3 consists of 15 residues.